A single sample gave rise to the 11 T cell receptor beta chains below, sequenced in a study of T cell repertoires in cytomegalovirus infection. TCRdb independently ran MiXCR on the reads; one entry per CDR3 protein. The table has about 920,000 distinct CDR3 sequences, around 30% seen once. These receptors are not linked to any known antigen. Sequenced material: cultured CD8+ T cells from PBMCs, taken from culture after CMV antigen stimulation. The receptors were gathered from a human donor in good health (CMV status not recorded). Some clones in this sample may be carry-over from other donors' samples.

V and J are TRBV29-1 and TRBJ2-7; D not certain. V lost 0 bases to trimming and J lost 3 bases, with 6 bases between them. Germline V gene data show CDR1 as SQVTM and CDR2 as ANQGSEA. The CDR3 extends over 12 amino acids. CDR3 sequence reads: CSVEERDYEQYF. CDR3 DNA: TGCAGCGTTGAAGAGAGAGACTACGAGCAGTACTTC.

A few counts support this clonotype. The chain carries TRBV4-3 and TRBJ2-2; TRBD1 matches 9 bases. The V segment lost 5 bases and the J segment 1 base; nucleotides outside the gene matches: 5. The germline gives CDR1 LGHNA, CDR2 YSLEER. The CDR3 has 16 residues. The CDR3 spells CASSTPGQGNTGELFF. The CDR3 DNA reads as TGCGCCAGCAGCACTCCGGGACAGGGGAACACCGGGGAGCTGTTTTTT.

The rearrangement links TRBV28 to TRBJ1-5; D not resolved. V was cut by 6 bases and J by 8 bases, with 8 bases left in between. From germline, CDR1 is MDHEN and CDR2 SYDVKM. The CDR3 spans 11 residues. The CDR3 DNA sequence: TGTGCCAGCAGGGGAGGTGAGCCCCAGCATTTT. As protein: CASRGGEPQHF.

This chain uses TRBV4-2 with TRBJ2-7; no clear D. Germline V gene sequence: CDR1 LGHNA, CDR2 YNFKEQ. Trimming stripped 0 bases from V and 3 bases from J, with 12 bases between. The CDR3 totals 15 residues. CDR3 DNA: TGTGCCAGCAGCCAAGATCTTCTCGCAAACTACGAGCAGTACGTC. Residues: CASSQDLLANYEQYV.

This clonotype has just a few counts. The chain uses TRBV2 and TRBJ1-5, with D perhaps TRBD1 (5 bases). Per the germline V gene, CDR1 is SNHLY and CDR2 is FYNNEI. V lost 3 bases and J 5 bases, leaving 14 bases between the germline ends. The CDR3 covers 15 residues. CDR3 bases: TGTGCCAGCAGTGAGGGGGTGATTACGGATCAGCCCCAGCATTTT. Encoded protein: CASSEGVITDQPQHF.

V and J are TRBV6-6 and TRBJ1-2, with D tentatively TRBD1 (6 bases). CDR1 is MNHNY, CDR2 SVGAGI, per germline (reference sequence). The CDR3 is 13 amino acids. Trimming took off 8 bases at V and 4 bases at J, with 14 bases between the two ends. CDR3 sequence (DNA): TGTGCCAGCTGGGGGGGCAGTTCCTATGGCTACACCTTC. Protein sequence: CASWGGSSYGYTF.

This clonotype was counted between two and nine times. The chain carries TRBV4-2 and TRBJ1-1, with D perhaps TRBD1 (6 bases). Trimming cost V 7 bases and J 3 bases, with 18 bases left between them. The CDR3 spans 15 residues. CDR1 and CDR2 from the germline V gene are LGHNA and YNFKEQ. For the CDR3, the DNA is TGTGCCAGCAACCACGGGGGGGGCGCTTACACTGAAGCTTTCTTT. This translates into CASNHGGGAYTEAFF.

Remarks on this clonotype: This could be a read error, since a much larger clone is one nucleotide away. The rearrangement joins TRBV7-2 to TRBJ2-1; 12 positions match TRBD1. Germline-derived CDR1 and CDR2 are SGHTA and FQGNSA. Unmatched junction bases numbered 18, after V lost 5 bases and J lost 4 bases. The CDR3 runs 20 residues. The CDR3 DNA follows: TGTGCCAGCAGCATAGGCTTGGGACAGGGGGCCACCCCCCGATACAATGAGCAGTTCTTC. Amino acid sequence: CASSIGLGQGATPRYNEQFF.

This clonotype turned up a few times. V and J are TRBV6-2 or TRBV6-3 and TRBJ2-1; 7 bases align to TRBD1. Per germline, CDR1 MNHEY and CDR2 SVGEGT. CDR3 size: 15 residues. V lost 5 bases, J lost 1 base, and 5 bases stayed unmatched. Written as DNA, the CDR3 is TGTGCCAGCAGTGTCGACAGGGCTTCCTACAATGAGCAGTTCTTC. It encodes CASSVDRASYNEQFF.

As concerns this clonotype: Since a much larger clone is just one base distant, this may be a read error. V gene TRBV3-1 combines with J gene TRBJ2-3; 10 nucleotides match TRBD2. The germline CDR1 and CDR2 sequences are LGHDT and YNNKEL (reference sequence). The CDR3 loop spans 18 amino acids. Trimming at V came to 3 bases and at J to 2 bases, leaving 11 bases not matched to a gene. The CDR3 DNA is TGTGCCAGCAGCCAGTCTGGTCCAGCGGGGGGGCACACAGATACGCAGTATTTT. Translation: CASSQSGPAGGHTDTQYF.

V is TRBV28 and J is TRBJ2-3; the match to TRBD1 covers 8 bases. The CDR3 consists of 12 residues. CDR1 and CDR2 from the germline V gene are MDHEN and SYDVKM. V lost 6 bases to trimming and J lost 10 bases; unmatched junction nucleotides: 6. The CDR3 loop is CASSNDRGSQYF. CDR3 in DNA: TGTGCCAGCAGCAACGACAGGGGTTCGCAGTATTTT.